A single sample is the source of the 32 T cell receptor beta chains below, sequenced in a study of blood T cells in healthy people across ages. It was with a sample-barcoded 5' primer and a J-beta primer mix that a second PCR of roughly 7 to 11 cycles was run. MiXCR, applied by TCRdb to the 5' RACE reads, yields one record per CDR3 protein. The repertoire holds roughly 550,000 distinct CDR3 sequences, with about 24% as singletons. These data also featured in a second study, about T cells of mothers and their children.

Sequencing used blood. All receptors come from a boy younger than 18 in good health.

This chain links TRBV12-3 or TRBV12-4 with TRBJ1-4; D unclear. V dropped 6 bases and J dropped 12 bases, with 11 bases sitting between them. The CDR3 length is 11 residues. The CDR3 DNA reads TGTGCCAGCAGCCGATTGGAGGAACTGTTTTTT. It translates to CASSRLEELFF.

V gene TRBV20-1 combines with J gene TRBJ2-7, with TRBD2 matching over 10 bases. There are 17 residues in the CDR3. The V gene's germline CDR1 is DFQATT and CDR2 SNEGSKA (reference sequence). Germline trimming cut 2 bases from V and 3 bases from J; bases unmatched to any gene: 13. The CDR3 DNA reads TGCAGTGCTAGATCTCTAGCGGGAGACAAGGGGGGCTACGAGCAGTACTTC. Translation: CSARSLAGDKGGYEQYF.

This clonotype showed up many times. The CDR3 DNA follows: TGTGCCACCAGCAGTTTCGACAACCAAGAGACCCAGTACTTC. This translates into CATSSFDNQETQYF. This rearrangement joins TRBV15 to TRBJ2-5; D unresolved. CDR3 length: 14 amino acids. Per the germline V gene, CDR1 is LNHNV and CDR2 is YYDKDF (reference sequence). V lost 3 bases, J lost 0 bases, and 8 bases lay in between.

The chain recombines TRBV7-2 with TRBJ2-1; D remains unclear. CDR1 SGHTA and CDR2 FQGNSA come from the germline V gene. The CDR3 consists of 16 residues. Trimming stripped 5 bases from V and 0 bases from J, with 14 bases between. As DNA, the CDR3 is TGTGCCAGCAGCGTGGCCCCGATGGGCTCCTACAATGAGCAGTTCTTC. Translated: CASSVAPMGSYNEQFF.

The chain is built from TRBV4-1 and TRBJ2-3, with 8 bases matching TRBD1. Germline CDR1 and CDR2: MGHRA and YSYEKL. V lost 3 bases, J lost 0 bases, and 2 bases stayed unmatched. The CDR3 is made up of 15 amino acids. The CDR3 loop reads CASSHRQGSTDTQYF. The CDR3 nucleotides are TGCGCCAGCAGCCACAGACAGGGGAGCACAGATACGCAGTATTTT.

CDR3 protein: CSARGPGPNTEAFF. The CDR3 DNA reads as TGCAGTGCTAGAGGTCCAGGGCCGAACACTGAAGCTTTCTTT. The chain links TRBV20-1 to TRBJ1-1, with TRBD1 as a possible D gene (5 bases). The germline CDR1 and CDR2 sequences are DFQATT and SNEGSKA (reference sequence). Trimming took 1 base from V and 1 from J, leaving 10 bases between them. This CDR3 spans 14 amino acids.

This clonotype was counted only a few times. Compared with germline, one end of the junction differs, possibly owing to a read error. The CDR3, as DNA: TGTGCCAGCAGTGTAGGCAGGGCTAATGAAAAACTGTTTTTT. Encoded protein: CASSVGRANEKLFF. This chain connects TRBV9 to TRBJ1-4; D is perhaps TRBD1 (5 bases). The CDR3 covers 14 residues. Per the germline V gene, CDR1 is SGDLS and CDR2 is YYNGEE.

This clonotype was detected only a few times. The J gene is TRBJ2-5, the V gene TRBV5-1; 9 positions match TRBD2. Per the germline V gene, CDR1 is SGHRS and CDR2 is YFSETQ. The CDR3 loop spans 15 amino acids. The V segment lost 2 bases and the J segment 1 base; nucleotides outside the gene matches: 3. DNA for the CDR3: TGCGCCAGCAGCTTTAGCGGGAGTCTCCAAGAGACCCAGTACTTC. Its translation is CASSFSGSLQETQYF.

The CDR3 is CASSQDRGEWEKLFF. CDR3 bases: TGCGCCAGCAGCCAAGACCGAGGGGAGTGGGAAAAACTGTTTTTT. V and J are TRBV4-3 and TRBJ1-4; D possibly corresponds to TRBD1 (5 bases). The V and J ends lost 0 bases and 8 bases respectively, with 13 bases between them. CDR1 is LGHNA and CDR2 is YSLEER in the germline V gene. The length of the CDR3 is 15 residues.

This sequence joins TRBV18 and TRBJ1-4, with D unresolved. CDR3 length equals 13 residues. Germline CDR1 KGHSH, CDR2 LQKENI. V was trimmed by 1 base and J by 8 bases, leaving 8 bases between them. DNA for the CDR3: TGTGCCAGCTCACCACTCCTCCGAGAAAAACTGTTTTTT. This codes for CASSPLLREKLFF.

The chain has TRBV14 and TRBJ2-7, with a weak D call TRBD2 (5 bases). The germline V gene encodes CDR1 SGHDN and CDR2 FVKESK. The CDR3 is 15 amino acids. The V and J ends lost 1 base and 0 bases respectively, with 10 bases between them. CDR3 coding DNA: TGTGCCAGCAGCCAAGGCGGGTCCTTCTCCTACGAGCAGTACTTC. Translating gives CASSQGGSFSYEQYF.

V gene TRBV29-1 combines with J gene TRBJ2-1; TRBD2 is a possible D gene (5 bases). V was shortened by 1 base and J by 0 bases, with 13 bases between the two germline ends. This CDR3 is built from 16 residues. CDR1 is SQVTM and CDR2 is ANQGSEA in the germline V gene. The CDR3 nucleotides are TGCAGCGTTGAAGGTACCGGGGAGAGCTCCTACAATGAGCAGTTCTTC. Translated: CSVEGTGESSYNEQFF.

The chain has TRBV7-8 and TRBJ2-5; 12 bases fit TRBD1. From germline, CDR1 is SGHVS and CDR2 FQNEAQ. This CDR3 contains 20 residues. V shed 2 bases and J 1 base; nucleotides not matched to a gene: 14. CDR3: CASSLKGAFWDRGPQETQYF. The CDR3 DNA reads as TGTGCCAGCAGCTTAAAGGGAGCGTTCTGGGACAGGGGGCCCCAAGAGACCCAGTACTTC.

This chain links TRBV5-1 with TRBJ2-3, with D unresolved. Germline V CDR1 and CDR2: SGHRS, YFSETQ. The CDR3 is 14 residues long. Trimming took 1 base from V and 2 from J, leaving 8 bases between them. CDR3 coding DNA: TGCGCCAGCAGCTTGATCAGTTTCACAGATACGCAGTATTTT. Amino acids: CASSLISFTDTQYF.

The chain combines TRBV25-1 with TRBJ2-7, with D perhaps matching TRBD1 (6 bases). The V and J ends lost 4 bases and 12 bases respectively, with 16 bases between them. The CDR3 loop spans 12 amino acids. Germline CDR1 and CDR2: MGHDK and SYGVNS. CDR3 nucleotide sequence: TGTGCCAGCAGTGGCCGGGACACGGGTCCGTACTTC. Amino acid sequence: CASSGRDTGPYF.

The V call is TRBV6-5, the J call TRBJ1-1; the D is unclear. Trimming removed 0 bases from V and 2 bases from J, with 4 bases in between. There are 13 residues in the CDR3. The germline CDR1 and CDR2 sequences are MNHEY and SVGAGI. The CDR3 nucleotides are TGTGCCAGCAGTTACTCGCAAAACACTGAAGCTTTCTTT. Amino acids: CASSYSQNTEAFF.

This clonotype turned up a few times. A junction boundary mismatches the germline segment, possibly from a read error. The gene calls are TRBV5-6 and TRBJ2-5; TRBD2 aligns across 10 bases. The CDR3 contains 16 residues. CDR1 and CDR2 (germline): SGHDT, YYEEEE. The CDR3 DNA follows: TGTGCCAGCAGCGTCCACCGACTAGCGGGTTACAATGAGCAGCTCTTC. Translation: CASSVHRLAGYNEQLF.

This clonotype turned up a few times. This chain joins TRBV29-1 and TRBJ2-5; 10 bases are shared with TRBD1. TRBJ2-7 matches the DNA end more closely, so the J call is doubtful. CDR1 is SQVTM and CDR2 is ANQGSEA in the germline V gene. The CDR3 has 14 residues. The CDR3: CSVADRGGTYEQYF. The CDR3 DNA sequence: TGCAGCGTTGCGGACAGGGGGGGGACCTACGAGCAGTACTTC.

The rearrangement joins TRBV4-1 to TRBJ2-3; a possible D gene is TRBD1 (5 bases). Germline V gives CDR1 MGHRA, CDR2 YSYEKL. Trimming shortened V by 1 base and J by 2 bases, and 13 bases separated the two germline ends. The CDR3 has 16 amino acids. This CDR3 reads CASSQVLGAYTDTQYF. The CDR3 DNA is TGCGCCAGCAGCCAAGTGCTTGGGGCGTACACAGATACGCAGTATTTT.

This clonotype was seen a single time. The chain employs TRBV20-1 and TRBJ2-7; TRBD1 aligns across 10 bases. Germline CDR1 is DFQATT and CDR2 is SNEGSKA (reference sequence). J was trimmed by 6 bases and V by 5 bases; bases with no gene match: 13. The CDR3 contains 15 residues. The CDR3 loop reads CSAYKAGTGALEQYF. CDR3 DNA sequence: TGCAGTGCTTACAAAGCCGGGACAGGGGCACTCGAGCAGTACTTC.

The chain is built from TRBV6-6 and TRBJ2-5; D gene unclear. Germline CDR1 and CDR2: MNHNY and SVGAGI (reference sequence). The CDR3 contains 16 residues. Trimming took 2 bases from V and 3 from J, leaving 16 bases between them. CDR3 sequence: CASSYTQRAAKETQYF. The CDR3 nucleotides are TGTGCCAGCAGTTACACCCAACGTGCGGCAAAAGAGACCCAGTACTTC.

In the case of this clonotype: One end of the junction fails to match germline, which may point to a read error. V usage is TRBV6-2 or TRBV6-3 and J usage is TRBJ2-1; 13 positions match TRBD2. This CDR3 is built from 17 residues. Germline CDR1 MNHEY, CDR2 SVGEGT. The CDR3 DNA reads as TGCGCCAGCAGCCCACTAGCGGGAGGGCCGACCTACAATGAGCAGTTCTTC. Translating it yields CASSPLAGGPTYNEQFF.

The table lists this clonotype with a few counts. Here the CDR3 DNA reads TGTGCCAGCAGCTTAAAAGTGGGGGTGGGGACCGTCGAGCAGTACTTC. Translating gives CASSLKVGVGTVEQYF. The chain is built from TRBV7-2 and TRBJ2-5; D is perhaps TRBD1 or TRBD2 (5 bases each). Gene TRBJ2-7 matches the end of the DNA better, so the J call may be wrong. Germline V gene sequence: CDR1 SGHTA, CDR2 FQGNSA. The CDR3 extends over 16 amino acids.

This clonotype was observed a handful of times. The chain couples TRBV20-1 to TRBJ2-5; D is uncertain. Germline V gene lookup returns CDR1 DFQATT and CDR2 SNEGSKA (reference sequence). CDR3 size: 13 residues. Deletions cut 6 bases from V and 0 bases from J, with 11 bases between. CDR3 sequence (DNA): TGCAGTGCCGAGTTCCCGTACCAAGAGACCCAGTACTTC. It specifies CSAEFPYQETQYF.

The chain has TRBV7-3 and TRBJ2-1; either TRBD1 or TRBD2 may supply D (5 bases each). The last part of the DNA fits TRBJ2-5 better; the J call may be wrong. The germline gives CDR1 SGHTA, CDR2 FQGTGA. The CDR3 sequence is 13 residues long. The CDR3 spells CASSSGPDGTQYF. For the CDR3, the DNA is TGTGCCAGCAGCTCGGGACCAGACGGGACCCAGTACTTC.

Written as DNA, the CDR3 is TGTGCCAGCAGTTCAATGGACAGGACCAAGAGCACTGAAGCTTTCTTT. It encodes CASSSMDRTKSTEAFF. The chain has TRBV12-3 or TRBV12-4 and TRBJ1-1; 7 bases line up with TRBD1. The V segment lost 4 bases and the J segment 4 bases; nucleotides outside the gene matches: 12. This CDR3 has 16 residues.

This chain uses TRBV7-9 with TRBJ2-7, with D possibly matching TRBD2 (7 bases). Trimming took off 4 bases at V and 3 bases at J, with 16 bases between the two ends. Per germline, CDR1 SEHNR and CDR2 FQNEAQ (reference sequence). The CDR3 extends over 15 amino acids. The CDR3 DNA follows: TGTGCCAGCAGCTCCCTGGCGGGGGCCCGCTACGAGCAGTACTTC. It encodes CASSSLAGARYEQYF. Using reference TRBV7-9 and TRBJ2-7 for the parts outside the CDR3, the full variable domain is DTGVSQNPRHKITKRGQNVTFRCDPISEHNRLYWYRQTLGQGPEFLTYFQNEAQLEKSRLLSDRFSAERPKGSFSTLEIQRTEQGDSAMYLCASSSLAGARYEQYFGPGTRLTVT.

This clonotype was seen a handful of times. In DNA form, the CDR3 reads TGCAGTGCTCCTAAGAACACCGGGGAGCTGTTTTTT. Translating gives CSAPKNTGELFF. V and J are TRBV20-1 and TRBJ2-2; D is unclear. Germline V lookup: CDR1 DFQATT, CDR2 SNEGSKA (reference sequence). The V end was cut by 5 bases, the J end by 1 base, with 5 bases between. CDR3 size: 12 residues.

The chain couples TRBV5-1 to TRBJ2-2; 10 nucleotides line up with TRBD2. Germline V gene lookup returns CDR1 SGHRS and CDR2 YFSETQ. The CDR3 spans 17 residues. V was pared by 0 bases and J by 7 bases, with 9 bases of the junction left unmatched. In DNA form, the CDR3 reads TGCGCCAGCAGCTTGGTGGCTAGCGGGAGTTCTGGCGGGGAGCTGTTTTTT. Protein product: CASSLVASGSSGGELFF.

The V gene is TRBV7-2, the J gene TRBJ1-1; tentative D call: TRBD1 (5 bases). The germline V and J ends were trimmed by 8 bases and 4 bases, with 14 bases remaining between them. This CDR3 region has 13 residues. Germline assignment: CDR1 SGHTA and CDR2 FQGNSA. In DNA, the CDR3 is TGTGCCAGCGGAGGGGTCGCGGGCACTGAAGCTTTCTTT. Translating gives CASGGVAGTEAFF. The full variable domain, its missing parts supplied by reference TRBV7-2 and TRBJ1-1, is GAGVSQSPSNKVTEKGKDVELRCDPISGHTALYWYRQSLGQGLEFLIYFQGNSAPDKSGLPSDRFSAERTGGSVSTLTIQRTQQEDSAVYLCASGGVAGTEAFFGQGTRLTVV.

This clonotype was counted a few times. The V gene is TRBV7-9, the J gene TRBJ1-1; D possibly corresponds to TRBD1 (5 bases). CDR1 and CDR2 from the germline V gene are SEHNR and FQNEAQ (reference sequence). V was cut by 7 bases and J by 7 bases, with 16 bases left in between. The length of the CDR3 is 13 residues. CDR3 DNA sequence: TGTGCCAGCACCAAAGGGGCAGGGCGTGAAGCTTTCTTT. Protein product: CASTKGAGREAFF. Full variable domain (missing parts from reference TRBV7-9 and TRBJ1-1): DTGVSQNPRHKITKRGQNVTFRCDPISEHNRLYWYRQTLGQGPEFLTYFQNEAQLEKSRLLSDRFSAERPKGSFSTLEIQRTEQGDSAMYLCASTKGAGREAFFGQGTRLTVV.

V and J are TRBV7-2 and TRBJ1-2; 9 positions agree with TRBD1. With 6 bases clipped from V and 0 bases from J, the junction kept 11 bases outside the gene matches. This CDR3 is built from 17 residues. CDR1 SGHTA and CDR2 FQGNSA come from the germline V gene. In nucleotides, the CDR3 is TGTGCCAGCAGTTACCCAGGACAGGGGTGGGCTAACTATGGCTACACCTTC. The encoded protein is CASSYPGQGWANYGYTF.